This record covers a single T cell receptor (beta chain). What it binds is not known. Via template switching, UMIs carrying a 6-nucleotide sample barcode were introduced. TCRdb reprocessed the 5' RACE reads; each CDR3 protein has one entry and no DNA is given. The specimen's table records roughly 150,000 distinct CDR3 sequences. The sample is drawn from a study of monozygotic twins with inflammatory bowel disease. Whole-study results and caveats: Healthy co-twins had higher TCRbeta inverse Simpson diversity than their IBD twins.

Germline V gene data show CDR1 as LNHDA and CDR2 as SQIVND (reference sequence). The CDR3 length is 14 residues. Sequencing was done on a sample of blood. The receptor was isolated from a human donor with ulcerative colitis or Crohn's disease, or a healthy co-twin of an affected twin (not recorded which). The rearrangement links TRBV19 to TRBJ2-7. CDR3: CASSNPAGSYEQYF.